This entry features one TCR beta chain sequence. Original data processing: Reference gene primers were amplified, and this amplification served to estimate nucleated cell counts. The method was immunoSEQ multiplex PCR; TCRdb's version includes in-frame clones alone and lacks a portion of them. That table is the source of V, J and clone size, and D and trimming were worked out from the DNA. This table holds around 150,000 clones, 75% to 90% found once. This record comes from a study of blood T cell repertoires in COVID-19. Across the whole study: The study drew acute and convalescent COVID-19 samples from the United States, Italy and Spain. PBMCs, B-cell-depleted T cells, or T cells were the source of the cDNA or gDNA that made up the material.

Germline V gene data show CDR1 as SGHTA and CDR2 as FQGNSA. There are 14 residues in the CDR3. Trimming stripped 2 bases from V and 5 bases from J, with 13 bases between. This TCR derives from a human donor in a cohort sampled during active COVID-19. Material for sequencing was peripheral blood. This chain connects TRBV7-2 to TRBJ2-7; D is possibly TRBD2 (5 bases). The CDR3 region has the DNA TGTGCCAGCAGCTTAATCCTTGGGCGGGACGAGCAGTACTTC. Translation: CASSLILGRDEQYF.